These 5 T cell receptor beta chains share one sample of origin, sequenced in a study of blood T cell repertoires in COVID-19 (dated by TCRdb to 2018 to 2020). Library method: the immunoSEQ multiplex PCR assay. TCRdb provides this immuneACCESS table in a form limited to in-frame rearrangements. Some clones are lacking; in checked studies, under half of them reflect an unresolved V gene, and why the rest are absent is not known. The sample table shows fewer than 120,000 clones, and about 88% are seen once. Approximately 3.4% of the sample is taken by the ten largest. Sequenced material: peripheral blood. All receptors derive from a woman aged 45-60 years with acute or convalescent COVID-19.

The chain employs TRBV19 and TRBJ1-6, with TRBD1 matching over 11 bases. Germline-derived CDR1 and CDR2 are LNHDA and SQIVND (reference sequence). J lost 6 bases, V lost 2 bases, and 9 bases had no gene match. The CDR3 contains 18 residues. CDR3 residues: CASSIRGQGASGNSPLHF. Written as DNA, the CDR3 is TGTGCCAGTAGTATACGAGGACAGGGGGCCTCTGGTAATTCACCCCTCCACTTT. Filled out from reference TRBV19 and TRBJ1-6, the complete variable domain reads DGGITQSPKYLFRKEGQNVTLSCEQNLNHDAMYWYRQDPGQGLRLIYYSQIVNDFQKGDIAEGYSVSREKKESFPLTVTSAQKNPTAFYLCASSIRGQGASGNSPLHFGNGTRLTVT.

This clone appeared once. The chain is built from TRBV21-1 and TRBJ1-1; the table's D call, TRBD1, was not checked against the DNA. TRBV21-1 is reported as a pseudogene. There are 15 residues in the CDR3. The CDR3 DNA sequence: TGTGCCACCCACCCCGGACAGGGGCTGAACACTGAAGCTTTCTTT. It codes for CATHPGQGLNTEAFF.

CDR3: CASSDVVSDGGEAQYF. The CDR3 DNA is TGTGCCAGCAGTGACGTTGTATCGGATGGGGGGGAGGCCCAGTACTTC. The chain links TRBV6-4 to TRBJ2-5, with 7 bases that match TRBD2. This CDR3 is built from 16 residues. Trimming at V came to 2 bases and at J to 9 bases, leaving 15 bases not matched to a gene. The germline gives CDR1 MRHNA, CDR2 SNTAGT.

The V gene is TRBV6-5, the J gene TRBJ1-5, with TRBD1 as a possible D gene (6 bases). The length of the CDR3 is 14 residues. The V end lost 7 bases, the J end lost 0 bases, and 10 bases lay between the germline ends. Germline-derived CDR1 and CDR2 are MNHEY and SVGAGI. The CDR3 loop reads CASKDRYSNQPQHF. CDR3 in DNA: TGTGCCAGCAAAGACAGGTATAGCAATCAGCCCCAGCATTTT.

The chain joins TRBV27 to TRBJ2-3; 12 bases fit TRBD2. This CDR3 has 16 amino acids. The germline gives CDR1 MNHEY, CDR2 SMNVEV (reference sequence). V was pared by 4 bases and J by 1 base, with 3 bases of the junction left unmatched. CDR3 residues: CASSSRLAGGTDTQYF. In nucleotides, the CDR3 is TGTGCCAGCAGTTCCCGACTAGCGGGAGGCACAGATACGCAGTATTTT.